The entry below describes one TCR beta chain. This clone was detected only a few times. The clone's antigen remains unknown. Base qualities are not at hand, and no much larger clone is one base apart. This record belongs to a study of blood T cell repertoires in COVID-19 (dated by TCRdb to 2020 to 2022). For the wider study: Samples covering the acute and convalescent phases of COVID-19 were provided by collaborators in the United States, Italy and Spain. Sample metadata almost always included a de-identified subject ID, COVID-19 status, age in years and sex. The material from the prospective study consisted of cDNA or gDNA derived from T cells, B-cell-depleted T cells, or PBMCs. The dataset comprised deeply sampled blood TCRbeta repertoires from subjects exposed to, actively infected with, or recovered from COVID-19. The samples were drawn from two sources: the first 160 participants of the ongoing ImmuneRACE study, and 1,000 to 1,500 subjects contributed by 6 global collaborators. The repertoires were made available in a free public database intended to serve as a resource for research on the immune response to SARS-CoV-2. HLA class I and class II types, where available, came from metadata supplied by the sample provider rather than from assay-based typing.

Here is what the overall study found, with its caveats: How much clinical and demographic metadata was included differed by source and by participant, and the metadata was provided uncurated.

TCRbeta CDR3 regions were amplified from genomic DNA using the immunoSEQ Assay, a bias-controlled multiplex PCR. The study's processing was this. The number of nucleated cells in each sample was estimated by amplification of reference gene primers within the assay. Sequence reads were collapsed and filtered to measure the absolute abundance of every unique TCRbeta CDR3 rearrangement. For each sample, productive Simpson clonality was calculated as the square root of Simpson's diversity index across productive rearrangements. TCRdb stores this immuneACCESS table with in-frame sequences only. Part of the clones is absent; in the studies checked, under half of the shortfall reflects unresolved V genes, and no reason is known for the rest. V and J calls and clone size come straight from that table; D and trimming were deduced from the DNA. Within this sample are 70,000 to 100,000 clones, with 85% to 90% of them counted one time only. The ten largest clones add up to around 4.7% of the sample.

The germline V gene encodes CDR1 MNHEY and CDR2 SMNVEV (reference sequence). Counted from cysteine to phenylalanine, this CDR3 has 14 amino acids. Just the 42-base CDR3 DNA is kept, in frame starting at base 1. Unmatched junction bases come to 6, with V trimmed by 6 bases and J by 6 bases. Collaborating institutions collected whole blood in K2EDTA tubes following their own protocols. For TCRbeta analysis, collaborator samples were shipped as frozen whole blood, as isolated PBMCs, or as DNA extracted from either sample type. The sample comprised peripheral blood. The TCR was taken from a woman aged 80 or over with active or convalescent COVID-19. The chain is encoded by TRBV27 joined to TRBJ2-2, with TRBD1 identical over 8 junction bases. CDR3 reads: CASRRQGIPGELFF. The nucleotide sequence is TGTGCCAGCAGGAGACAGGGGATTCCCGGGGAGCTGTTTTTT.